This passage covers 32 T cell receptor beta chains from one sample sequenced in a study of T cell responses to AZD1222 COVID-19 vaccine. The assay was immunoSEQ multiplex PCR, and TCRdb's table has in-frame clones only and misses some. The sample contains approximately 70,000 clones, 86% of which appear only once. The material was peripheral blood, obtained on day 0 of AZD1222 vaccination. The source of these receptors is an adult in good health.

CDR3 bases: TGTGCCAGCAGATTAAACACTGAAGCTTTCTTT. This codes for CASRLNTEAFF. The chain uses TRBV28 and TRBJ1-1; no definite D call. Germline lookup yields CDR1 MDHEN and CDR2 SYDVKM. V gave up 6 bases and J gave up 2 bases, with 4 bases separating them. The CDR3 loop spans 11 amino acids.

The chain is built from TRBV29-1 and TRBJ1-2; D gene unclear. The ends were cut back, 3 bases at V and 9 bases at J, with 8 bases in the middle. The CDR3 length is 10 residues. The germline V gene has CDR1 SQVTM and CDR2 ANQGSEA. The CDR3 is CSVDVASYTF. Here the CDR3 DNA reads TGCAGCGTTGATGTGGCGAGCTACACCTTC.

This chain connects TRBV14 to TRBJ1-4, with D possibly TRBD1 on 5 matching bases. CDR3 length equals 15 residues. Between the trimmed V and J ends, which lost 0 bases and 7 bases, there was a span of 12 bases. The germline V gene encodes CDR1 SGHDN and CDR2 FVKESK. The CDR3 is CASSQERGLGEKLFF. In DNA, the CDR3 is TGTGCCAGCAGCCAAGAAAGGGGTTTGGGTGAAAAACTGTTTTTT.

The DNA of the CDR3 is TGTGCCAGCAGTCGGACATGGAGAAGCTACGAGCAGTACTTC. As protein: CASSRTWRSYEQYF. The chain employs TRBV6-5 and TRBJ2-7; D is possibly TRBD1 (5 bases). The CDR3 consists of 14 residues. Germline-derived CDR1 and CDR2 are MNHEY and SVGAGI. The ends were cut back, 5 bases at V and 3 bases at J, with 14 bases in the middle.

J is TRBJ1-2 and V is TRBV28; tentatively, D is TRBD1 (5 bases). The CDR3 has 12 amino acids. Germline V gene lookup returns CDR1 MDHEN and CDR2 SYDVKM. The V gene lost 7 bases and the J gene lost 8 bases, with 14 bases spanning the gap. The CDR3 DNA sequence: TGTGCCAGCATTCAGCAGGGAAGCGGCTACACCTTC. Translated: CASIQQGSGYTF.

This sequence joins TRBV6-1 and TRBJ1-4; D is unresolved. This CDR3 region has 16 residues. V lost 4 bases to trimming and J lost 4 bases, with 16 bases between them. The V gene's germline CDR1 is MNHNS and CDR2 SASEGT. This CDR3 reads CASSAQSGGFNEKLFF. CDR3 bases: TGTGCCAGCAGTGCCCAGTCGGGAGGGTTTAATGAAAAACTGTTTTTT.

This rearrangement joins TRBV5-6 to TRBJ1-3, with 7 bases aligning to TRBD1. The trim removed 3 bases at V and 2 bases at J, leaving 11 bases unmatched. This CDR3 has 17 amino acids. Germline CDR1 SGHDT, CDR2 YYEEEE. The CDR3 nucleotides are TGTGCCAGCAGCTCCATCCTGACAGGGCAAGCTGGAAACACCATATATTTT. This codes for CASSSILTGQAGNTIYF.

The CDR3 nucleotides are TGCGCCAGCAGCAACGTAAAGGGGACTAGTCAGGGAGATACGCAGTATTTT. Translating gives CASSNVKGTSQGDTQYF. The V and J genes are TRBV5-1 and TRBJ2-3; TRBD2 matches 8 bases. CDR1 is SGHRS and CDR2 is YFSETQ in the germline V gene. This CDR3 spans 17 amino acids. Trimming took 4 bases from V and 5 from J; bases not matched to a gene: 15.

The chain is built from TRBV6-5 and TRBJ1-1; possible D gene TRBD1, 6 bases. V was clipped by 9 bases and J by 5 bases, with 16 bases between them. There are 13 residues in the CDR3. Germline loops: CDR1 MNHEY, CDR2 SVGAGI. The CDR3 loop reads CASTDRMSTEAFF. The CDR3 coding sequence is TGTGCCAGTACCGACAGGATGTCAACTGAAGCTTTCTTT.

The chain is built from TRBV5-1 and TRBJ2-2, with a weak D call TRBD1 (6 bases). Trimming took 0 bases from V and 1 from J, leaving 13 bases between them. There are 17 residues in the CDR3. From germline, CDR1 is SGHRS and CDR2 YFSETQ. Written as DNA, the CDR3 is TGCGCCAGCAGCTTGGAATCCTACAGGGTGAACACCGGGGAGCTGTTTTTT. This codes for CASSLESYRVNTGELFF. Combining the CDR3 with reference TRBV5-1 and TRBJ2-2 gives the whole variable domain KAGVTQTPRYLIKTRGQQVTLSCSPISGHRSVSWYQQTPGQGLQFLFEYFSETQRNKGNFPGRFSGRQFSNSRSEMNVSTLELGDSALYLCASSLESYRVNTGELFFGEGSRLTVL.

This chain links TRBV7-9 with TRBJ1-6; 10 bases align to TRBD1. Germline V gene data show CDR1 as SEHNR and CDR2 as FQNEAQ (reference sequence). The CDR3 runs to 15 residues. Germline trimming cut 3 bases from V and 5 bases from J; bases unmatched to any gene: 1. DNA for the CDR3: TGTGCCAGCAGCTTGACAGGGGGCAATAATTCACCCCTCCACTTT. Protein: CASSLTGGNNSPLHF.

The V gene is TRBV6-2 or TRBV6-3, the J gene TRBJ2-1; D remains unclear. The length of the CDR3 is 12 residues. Germline values: CDR1 MNHEY, CDR2 SVGEGT. With 7 bases removed from V and 12 bases from J, the gap between germline ends came to 16 bases. The CDR3 loop is CASTPGPVGQFF. The DNA for the CDR3 is TGTGCCAGCACCCCCGGACCCGTGGGGCAGTTCTTC.

By share, this clone counts as medium-sized. V gene TRBV7-3 combines with J gene TRBJ2-1, with D possibly TRBD2 on 5 matching bases. V lost 3 bases and J lost 0, with 9 bases in between. Per germline, CDR1 SGHTA and CDR2 FQGTGA. CDR3 length equals 15 residues. This CDR3 is CASSFGLHSYNEQFF. CDR3 DNA: TGTGCCAGCAGCTTCGGACTCCACTCCTACAATGAGCAGTTCTTC.

The rearrangement uses TRBV5-6 and TRBJ1-2, with D maybe TRBD1 (5 bases). Deletions cut 3 bases from V and 3 bases from J, with 18 bases between. CDR1 and CDR2 from the germline V gene are SGHDT and YYEEEE. The CDR3 is 16 amino acids. The CDR3 spells CASSSGPRVFDYGYTF. The CDR3, as DNA: TGTGCCAGCAGCTCAGGACCCAGGGTATTTGACTATGGCTACACCTTC.

The J gene is TRBJ2-7, the V gene TRBV5-4, with a tentative D call TRBD2 (7 bases). Per the germline V gene, CDR1 is SGHNT and CDR2 is YYREEE (reference sequence). The CDR3 runs 14 residues. V was shortened by 2 bases and J by 3 bases, with 12 bases between the two germline ends. CDR3 loop: CASSFGGAVYEQYF. CDR3 coding DNA: TGTGCCAGCAGCTTTGGGGGGGCCGTCTACGAGCAGTACTTC.

The J gene is TRBJ1-5, the V gene TRBV7-8; TRBD1 is a possible D gene (5 bases). Germline V gene lookup returns CDR1 SGHVS and CDR2 FQNEAQ. The CDR3 totals 15 residues. The germline V and J ends were trimmed by 1 base and 5 bases, with 12 bases remaining between them. The CDR3 coding sequence is TGTGCCAGCAGCTTAGAAGCCAGGGACTATCAGCCCCAGCATTTT. Translation: CASSLEARDYQPQHF.

V and J are TRBV6-5 and TRBJ1-2, with TRBD1 identical over 7 bases. Germline CDR1 is MNHEY and CDR2 is SVGAGI. The CDR3 totals 13 residues. The V gene end was trimmed by 7 bases and the J gene end by 7 bases; junction bases not matched to a gene: 9. The CDR3 DNA is TGTGCCAGCACCGACAGGGCCCAAAGTGGCTACACCTTC. This translates into CASTDRAQSGYTF.

The J gene is TRBJ1-2, the V gene TRBV4-2; 8 bases agree with TRBD1. This CDR3 has 15 amino acids. Germline V gene sequence: CDR1 LGHNA, CDR2 YNFKEQ. With V trimmed by 0 bases and J by 8 bases, 8 bases remained unmatched. For the CDR3, the DNA is TGTGCCAGCAGCCAAGATAATCAGGGGGCGCCCGGCTACACCTTC. Translated, it gives CASSQDNQGAPGYTF.

The chain uses TRBV7-2 and TRBJ2-1; no definite D call. V gave up 1 base and J gave up 0 bases, with 7 bases separating them. This CDR3 contains 15 residues. The germline V gene encodes CDR1 SGHTA and CDR2 FQGNSA. The CDR3 sequence: CASSLDVSSYNEQFF. The CDR3 bases are TGTGCCAGCAGCTTAGACGTCAGCTCCTACAATGAGCAGTTCTTC.

The chain couples TRBV19 to TRBJ2-1; D could derive from TRBD1 or TRBD2 (6 bases each). The germline V gene has CDR1 LNHDA and CDR2 SQIVND (reference sequence). This CDR3 comprises 14 residues. The V and J ends lost 6 bases and 6 bases respectively, with 15 bases between them. The CDR3 loop is CASSHGGGGNEQFF. Written as DNA, the CDR3 is TGTGCCAGTAGCCATGGCGGAGGGGGCAATGAGCAGTTCTTC.

This chain connects TRBV10-2 to TRBJ1-6, with TRBD1 identical over 7 bases. The CDR3 covers 16 residues. Losses at the gene ends were 4 bases for V and 4 bases for J; bases not matched to a gene: 7. From germline, CDR1 is WSHSY and CDR2 SAAADI. The CDR3 protein is CASSGGTEVYNSPLHF. CDR3 DNA: TGCGCCAGCAGTGGAGGGACAGAGGTATATAATTCACCCCTCCACTTT.

The CDR3 DNA is TGTGCCAGCAGTCTTAGGGAACCCACAGATACGCAGTATTTT. It specifies CASSLREPTDTQYF. This chain uses TRBV6-2 or TRBV6-3 with TRBJ2-3; D is uncertain. V was cut by 5 bases and J by 2 bases, with 11 bases left in between. Germline V gives CDR1 MNHEY, CDR2 SVGEGT. The CDR3 runs to 14 residues.

The V and J genes are TRBV7-2 and TRBJ2-3; D remains ambiguous. CDR3 length: 14 amino acids. Looked up from germline, CDR1 is SGHTA and CDR2 is FQGNSA. Trimming removed 3 bases at V and 0 bases at J, with 7 bases between. The CDR3 region is CASSFHGSTDTQYF. For the CDR3, the DNA is TGTGCCAGCAGCTTTCATGGAAGCACAGATACGCAGTATTTT.

This chain links TRBV2 with TRBJ1-1; D uncertain. V gave up 4 bases and J gave up 1 base, with 10 bases separating them. CDR3 size: 14 residues. Germline CDR1 reads SNHLY; CDR2 reads FYNNEI. The CDR3 nucleotides are TGTGCCAGCAGTGGTCCGGGGAGGAACACTGAAGCTTTCTTT. Translation gives CASSGPGRNTEAFF. Full variable domain (remainder filled in from reference TRBV2 and TRBJ1-1): EPEVTQTPSHQVTQMGQEVILRCVPISNHLYFYWYRQILGQKVEFLVSFYNNEISEKSEIFDDQFSVERPDGSNFTLKIRSTKLEDSAMYFCASSGPGRNTEAFFGQGTRLTVV.

This clone has a single count. The rearrangement uses TRBV30 and TRBJ1-1; D is unresolved. V shed 0 bases and J shed 0 bases, with 8 bases lying between them. Germline V CDR1 and CDR2: GTSNPN, SVGIG (reference sequence). This CDR3 region has 14 residues. This chain's CDR3 is CAWSVSSLNTEAFF. For the CDR3, the DNA is TGTGCCTGGAGTGTAAGTTCTTTGAACACTGAAGCTTTCTTT.

The chain is built from TRBV5-1 and TRBJ2-3; 15 bases are a match to TRBD2. CDR1 is SGHRS, CDR2 YFSETQ, per germline. Trimming removed 4 bases from V and 0 bases from J; junction bases left unmatched: 6. The CDR3 is 18 residues long. The CDR3 DNA reads TGCGCCAGCAGCACCGGACTAGCGGGAGGGTATAGCACAGATACGCAGTATTTT. This gives the protein CASSTGLAGGYSTDTQYF.

The chain joins TRBV5-4 to TRBJ1-3; D not certain. Germline V gene data show CDR1 as SGHNT and CDR2 as YYREEE (reference sequence). The CDR3 extends over 17 amino acids. V was trimmed by 2 bases and J by 0 bases, leaving 15 bases between them. DNA for the CDR3: TGTGCCAGCAGCTTATCGTCCAGCCTGAGCTCTGGAAACACCATATATTTT. Translating gives CASSLSSSLSSGNTIYF.

V is TRBV5-1 and J is TRBJ2-7, with TRBD2 matching 7 bases. Germline trimming cut 4 bases from V and 2 bases from J; bases unmatched to any gene: 6. Germline assignment: CDR1 SGHRS and CDR2 YFSETQ. The CDR3 is 14 amino acids. CDR3 amino acids: CASSPRDYAYEQYF. CDR3 sequence (DNA): TGCGCCAGCAGCCCCCGGGACTACGCCTACGAGCAGTACTTC.

The genes are TRBV30 and TRBJ2-5; 8 positions match TRBD1. CDR1 GTSNPN and CDR2 SVGIG come from the germline V gene (reference sequence). The CDR3 is 12 residues long. V lost 5 bases to trimming and J lost 5 bases; unmatched junction nucleotides: 4. In DNA form, the CDR3 reads TGTGCCTGGGCCAGGGGGCAGGAGACCCAGTACTTC. The encoded protein is CAWARGQETQYF.

In regard to this clone: One end of the junction does not line up with germline, which may come from a read error. The chain is built from TRBV16 and TRBJ1-1; D gene uncertain. The CDR3 has 12 residues. Germline V gene data show CDR1 as KGHSY and CDR2 as FQNENV. CDR3 bases: TGTACCAGCAGCCAAACAGTGGGTGAAGCTTTCTTT. Translating it yields CTSSQTVGEAFF. Supplemented by reference TRBV16 and TRBJ1-1, the full variable domain reads GEEVAQTPKHLVRGEGQKAKLYCAPIKGHSYVFWYQQVLKNEFKFLISFQNENVFDETGMPKERFSAKCLPNSPCSLEIQATKLEDSAVYFCTSSQTVGEAFFGQGTRLTVV.

This chain joins TRBV3-1 (or the pseudogene TRBV3-2) and TRBJ1-1, with D maybe TRBD1 (5 bases). Germline V gene sequence: CDR1 LGHDT, CDR2 YNNKEL (reference sequence). V was clipped by 4 bases and J by 6 bases, with 15 bases between them. The CDR3 has 14 residues. The CDR3 sequence: CASSRGTGEAEAFF. The CDR3 DNA follows: TGTGCCAGCAGCCGAGGGACCGGAGAGGCTGAAGCTTTCTTT.

This chain links TRBV4-3 with TRBJ1-3, with TRBD1 as a possible D gene (6 bases). The CDR3 length is 17 residues. Germline values: CDR1 LGHNA, CDR2 YSLEER. The germline V and J ends were trimmed by 0 bases and 0 bases, with 12 bases remaining between them. The CDR3 DNA sequence: TGCGCCAGCAGCCAAGATCCGGGGGCAAACTCTGGAAACACCATATATTTT. This gives the protein CASSQDPGANSGNTIYF.